In its sample, the clone carrying this TCR beta chain was seen many times. Its cognate antigen is unknown. The library was built from around 400 ng RNA with molecular barcoded adaptors for alpha/delta and beta/gamma chains. TCRdb passed the reads through MiXCR, listing each CDR3 protein once. This table holds more than 100,000 distinct CDR3 sequences, less than 15% found once. CDR3 length: 13 residues. The germline V gene has CDR1 SNHLY and CDR2 FYNNEI. Trimming cost V 7 bases and J 1 base, with 10 bases left between them. This entry is derived from a study of read filtering for tumor transcriptome and immune sequencing. Overall study: Eight or nine patients were R-ISS I, 16 were R-ISS II, about seven were R-ISS III.

Every patient had bone marrow sampled while the disease was active. Study-wide findings and caveats: Even smaller IR-seq throughput identified most shared clonotypes.

J is TRBJ2-5 and V is TRBV2, with D maybe TRBD2 (6 bases). Sequenced sample: a population of CD138-negative cells sorted from bone marrow. The TCR originated in a donor at least 40 years old with multiple myeloma. The CDR3 spells CASTSGPQETQYF. In DNA form, the CDR3 reads TGTGCCAGCACGAGCGGGCCCCAAGAGACCCAGTACTTC.